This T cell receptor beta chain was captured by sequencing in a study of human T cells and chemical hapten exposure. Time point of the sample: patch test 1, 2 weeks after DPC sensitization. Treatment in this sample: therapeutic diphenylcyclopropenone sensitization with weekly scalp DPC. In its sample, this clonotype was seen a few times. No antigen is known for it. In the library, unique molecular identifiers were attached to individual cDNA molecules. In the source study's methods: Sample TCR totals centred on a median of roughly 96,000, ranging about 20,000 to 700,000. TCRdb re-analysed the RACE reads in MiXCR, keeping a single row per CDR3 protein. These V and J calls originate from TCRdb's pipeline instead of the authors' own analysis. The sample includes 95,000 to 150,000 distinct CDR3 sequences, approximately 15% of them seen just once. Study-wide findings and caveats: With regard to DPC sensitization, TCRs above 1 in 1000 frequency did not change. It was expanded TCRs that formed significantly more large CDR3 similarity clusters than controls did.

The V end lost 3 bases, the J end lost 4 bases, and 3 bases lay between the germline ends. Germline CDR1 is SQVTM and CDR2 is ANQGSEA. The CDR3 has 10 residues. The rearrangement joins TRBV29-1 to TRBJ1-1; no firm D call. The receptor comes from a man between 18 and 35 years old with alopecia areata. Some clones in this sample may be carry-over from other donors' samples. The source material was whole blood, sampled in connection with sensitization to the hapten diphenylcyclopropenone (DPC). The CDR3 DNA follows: TGCAGCGTTGATGCCACTGAAGCTTTCTTT. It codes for CSVDATEAFF.